The TCR beta chain described here comes from a study of CXCR3-negative and CXCR3-positive naive CD8 T cells. In the study overall: With about 1.5 +/- 0.3 million reads per library, the TRB reads numbered about 135 million in total.

CD45RO-CCR7+CD27+CD95- was the phenotype of naive CD8+ T cells. Germline loops: CDR1 MNHNS, CDR2 SASEGT. The CDR3 spans 16 residues. The TRB cDNA libraries were prepared by 5' RACE with UMI labels. TCRdb re-called the 5' RACE reads and gives one entry per CDR3 protein, without DNA. Its table lists tens of thousands of distinct CDR3 sequences. The source of this sequence is a human donor in good health. Some clones in this sample may be carry-over from other donors' samples. The sample comprised naive CXCR3- CD8+ T cells from blood. Stated subset: CD45RO-CCR7+CD27+CD95- naive CD8+ T cells lacking CXCR3 (TNR3-). The genes are TRBV6-1 and TRBJ2-1; TCRdb's D call, TRBD1, is unchecked because there is no DNA. The CDR3 region is CASSEIPGQVINEQFF.